Each of the 13 T cell receptor beta chains below was sequenced from the same sample in a study of CD8+ T cells in alopecia areata. Sorting separated CD25+CD127- cells from the CD4+ cells of a handful of patients. cDNA serving as the sequencing template came from extracted, reverse transcribed RNA. Assay used: immunoSEQ multiplex PCR; TCRdb lists only in-frame clones, some missing. This sample has 8,000 or so clones, with less than 75% found just once. Material: CD4+ Tregs sorted from blood. All receptors derive from a human donor with alopecia areata.

V usage is TRBV6-6 and J usage is TRBJ1-3; D might be TRBD1 (5 bases). Germline V gene sequence: CDR1 MNHNY, CDR2 SVGAGI (reference sequence). The CDR3 sequence is 16 residues long. The V end lost 0 bases, the J end lost 3 bases, and 12 bases lay between the germline ends. The chain's CDR3 is CASSYSIPGGGNTIYF. The CDR3, as DNA: TGTGCCAGCAGTTACTCTATTCCGGGGGGTGGAAACACCATATATTTT.

The chain is built from TRBV5-1 and TRBJ2-3; D not resolved. The CDR3 spans 14 residues. Germline values: CDR1 SGHRS, CDR2 YFSETQ. Between the trimmed V and J ends, which lost 2 bases and 2 bases, there was a span of 9 bases. The CDR3 reads CASSFSGNTDTQYF. DNA for the CDR3: TGCGCCAGCAGCTTCTCAGGTAACACAGATACGCAGTATTTT. Drawing the rest from reference TRBV5-1 and TRBJ2-3, the complete variable domain is KAGVTQTPRYLIKTRGQQVTLSCSPISGHRSVSWYQQTPGQGLQFLFEYFSETQRNKGNFPGRFSGRQFSNSRSEMNVSTLELGDSALYLCASSFSGNTDTQYFGPGTRLTVL.

The rearrangement links TRBV6-5 to TRBJ2-6; D possibly corresponds to TRBD2 (5 bases). The CDR3 spans 14 residues. CDR1 and CDR2 (germline): MNHEY, SVGAGI. Trimming removed 6 bases from V and 1 base from J, with 7 bases in between. The CDR3 region is CASSRRSGANVLTF. The CDR3 DNA is TGTGCCAGCAGCAGGAGGTCTGGGGCCAACGTCCTGACTTTC.

This clone was seen once. The rearrangement joins TRBV7-3 to TRBJ2-2; D might be TRBD1 (6 bases). The CDR3 has 18 residues. Germline CDR1 is SGHTA and CDR2 is FQGTGA. The ends were cut back, 1 base at V and 6 bases at J, with 21 bases in the middle. Here the CDR3 reads CASSLNSGTTFVAGELFF. DNA of the CDR3: TGTGCCAGCAGCTTAAACTCCGGGACAACCTTTGTCGCCGGGGAGCTGTTTTTT.

This chain links TRBV6-6 with TRBJ1-5; 8 nucleotides line up with TRBD1. CDR3 length equals 16 residues. Germline trimming cut 7 bases from V and 5 bases from J; bases unmatched to any gene: 13. CDR1 is MNHNY, CDR2 SVGAGI, per germline (reference sequence). CDR3 sequence: CASTVVRDRSHQPQHF. CDR3 DNA sequence: TGTGCCAGCACGGTAGTACGGGACAGGTCGCATCAGCCCCAGCATTTT.

V and J are TRBV19 and TRBJ1-6; 9 bases line up with TRBD1. The V gene's germline CDR1 is LNHDA and CDR2 SQIVND (reference sequence). This CDR3 spans 16 amino acids. The junction had 10 bases not matched to a gene; V was cut back by 6 bases and J by 7 bases. The CDR3 DNA reads as TGTGCCAGTAGACAAACAGGGGGCCCTACGAATTCACCCCTCCACTTT. Amino acids: CASRQTGGPTNSPLHF.

The gene calls are TRBV5-8 and TRBJ1-5; 8 bases are shared with TRBD1. The V and J ends lost 3 bases and 4 bases, in that order; junction bases with no gene match: 9. The CDR3 has 16 residues. The germline V gene encodes CDR1 SGHTS and CDR2 YDEGEE. The CDR3 region has the DNA TGTGCCAGCAGCTACTCCACCCGGGACAGGAATCAGCCCCAGCATTTT. Its protein product is CASSYSTRDRNQPQHF.

By sample fraction, this clone is large. The genes are TRBV5-4 and TRBJ1-4, with 8 positions matching TRBD1. This CDR3 has 14 amino acids. The germline V gene encodes CDR1 SGHNT and CDR2 YYREEE (reference sequence). The junction had 6 bases not matched to a gene; V was cut back by 4 bases and J by 7 bases. The CDR3 is CASSVRGLGEKLFF. Here the CDR3 DNA reads TGTGCCAGCAGCGTCAGGGGGCTCGGTGAAAAACTGTTTTTT.

The genes are TRBV5-1 and TRBJ1-1, with D possibly matching TRBD1 (5 bases). There are 14 residues in the CDR3. V lost 1 base to trimming and J lost 1 base, with 8 bases between them. Germline lookup yields CDR1 SGHRS and CDR2 YFSETQ. The CDR3 sequence: CASSLTTGNTEAFF. DNA of the CDR3: TGCGCCAGCAGCTTGACTACAGGGAACACTGAAGCTTTCTTT.

This clone was counted between two and nine times. In the same sample, other DNA sequences code for this CDR3. The CDR3 DNA reads TGCGCCAGCAGCTTGACTAGCCTAACAGATACGCAGTATTTT. Its protein product is CASSLTSLTDTQYF. The genes are TRBV5-1 and TRBJ2-3, with D possibly being TRBD2 (6 bases). Germline V gene data show CDR1 as SGHRS and CDR2 as YFSETQ. V was trimmed by 1 base and J by 3 bases, leaving 9 bases between them. This CDR3 contains 14 residues.

The rearrangement links TRBV10-1 to TRBJ2-7, with D hard to call. Germline CDR1 reads WNHNN; CDR2 reads SYGVQD (reference sequence). V was cut by 5 bases and J by 4 bases, with 12 bases left in between. This CDR3 is built from 13 residues. The CDR3 DNA follows: TGCGCCAGCAGTAGGAATATCATATACGAGCAGTACTTC. This codes for CASSRNIIYEQYF.

The chain joins TRBV19 to TRBJ1-1, with D possibly matching TRBD1 (6 bases). CDR3 length: 18 amino acids. With 6 bases removed from V and 0 bases from J, the gap between germline ends came to 23 bases. From germline, CDR1 is LNHDA and CDR2 SQIVND (reference sequence). CDR3 in amino acids: CASRTLGGLFRMNTEAFF. The CDR3 bases are TGTGCCAGTAGGACCCTTGGGGGGCTGTTTAGGATGAACACTGAAGCTTTCTTT.

This clone was detected once. The chain recombines TRBV5-1 with TRBJ2-5; no clear D gene. The last part of the DNA fits TRBJ2-7 better; the J call may be wrong. CDR3 length: 16 amino acids. Looked up from germline, CDR1 is SGHRS and CDR2 is YFSETQ. The CDR3 DNA reads as TGCGCCAGCAGCTTGGAGGTGCGGACGAGCTCCTACGAGCAGTACTTC. This gives the protein CASSLEVRTSSYEQYF.